The 18 T cell receptor beta chains below all came from one sample that was sequenced in a study of blood T cell repertoires in COVID-19. Data came from immunoSEQ multiplex PCR; TCRdb stores just in-frame clones and leaves some out. The sample has roughly 68,000 clones, about 91% seen once; the top ten hold approximately 5%. Material: peripheral blood. The receptor set was obtained from a woman between 50 and 59 years old with active COVID-19.

This clone was seen just once. V usage is TRBV9 and J usage is TRBJ2-3; D is ambiguous. Germline V CDR1 and CDR2: SGDLS, YYNGEE. The V end lost 2 bases, the J end lost 2 bases, and 6 bases lay between the germline ends. There are 13 residues in the CDR3. CDR3 DNA sequence: TGTGCCAGCAGCGTCCCTCCCACAGATACGCAGTATTTT. Its translation is CASSVPPTDTQYF.

The chain is built from TRBV7-8 and TRBJ2-7; weak D call: TRBD2 (7 bases). CDR3 length equals 13 residues. Germline V lookup: CDR1 SGHVS, CDR2 FQNEAQ. Trimming removed 8 bases at V and 6 bases at J, with 17 bases between. CDR3 nucleotide sequence: TGTGCCAGCGGCTCCCGGGGGGCAGGCGAGCAGTACTTC. Protein sequence: CASGSRGAGEQYF. Drawing the rest from reference TRBV7-8 and TRBJ2-7, the complete variable domain is GAGVSQSPRYKVAKRGQDVALRCDPISGHVSLFWYQQALGQGPEFLTYFQNEAQLDKSGLPSDRFFAERPEGSVSTLKIQRTQQEDSAVYLCASGSRGAGEQYFGPGTRLTVT.

V gene TRBV6-5 combines with J gene TRBJ2-1, with D possibly matching TRBD1 (5 bases). This CDR3 is built from 15 residues. From germline, CDR1 is MNHEY and CDR2 SVGAGI. V lost 5 bases and J lost 8, with 19 bases in between. CDR3 sequence: CASSLGRRAPDEQFF. The DNA for the CDR3 is TGTGCCAGCAGTCTTGGCCGCAGGGCTCCCGATGAGCAGTTCTTC.

This chain joins TRBV2 and TRBJ2-7; TRBD1 matches at 9 bases. The CDR3 covers 14 residues. V lost 6 bases to trimming and J lost 5 bases; unmatched junction nucleotides: 8. The germline V gene has CDR1 SNHLY and CDR2 FYNNEI. CDR3: CASSRTGALNEQYF. The CDR3 nucleotides read TGTGCCAGCAGCCGGACAGGGGCACTAAACGAGCAGTACTTC.

CDR3 nucleotide sequence: TGTGCCAGCAGTTACTTGGGAGGGGGGGATACGCAGTATTTT. Translated: CASSYLGGGDTQYF. V and J are TRBV6-6 and TRBJ2-3; the D gene is possibly TRBD2 (7 bases). V lost 1 base and J 6 bases, leaving 11 bases between the germline ends. The CDR3 loop spans 14 amino acids. Germline assignment: CDR1 MNHNY and CDR2 SVGAGI (reference sequence).

The CDR3 nucleotides are TGTGCCAGCAGCTTACAGACAGGATTACAGAACTATGGCTACACCTTC. Translation gives CASSLQTGLQNYGYTF. The chain employs TRBV7-3 and TRBJ1-2; possibly TRBD1 for D (6 bases). The CDR3 covers 16 residues. Germline CDR1 and CDR2: SGHTA and FQGTGA. Trimming pared 2 bases from V and 2 bases from J, leaving 15 bases between.

The chain carries TRBV6-2 or TRBV6-3 and TRBJ2-5; perhaps TRBD2 as D (6 bases). In germline, CDR1 is MNHEY, CDR2 SVGEGT. The CDR3 is made up of 15 amino acids. V was cut by 5 bases and J by 1 base, with 14 bases left in between. For the CDR3, the DNA is TGTGCCAGCAGTGCTGCCAGCGGGCTCCAAGAGACCCAGTACTTC. It specifies CASSAASGLQETQYF.

The CDR3 protein is CASSYARSPADTQYF. In DNA, the CDR3 is TGTGCCAGCAGTTATGCCCGAAGCCCGGCAGATACGCAGTATTTT. The V call is TRBV6-6, the J call TRBJ2-3; D is uncertain. Germline V lookup: CDR1 MNHNY, CDR2 SVGAGI (reference sequence). Deletions cut 3 bases from V and 4 bases from J, with 14 bases between. The CDR3 consists of 15 residues.

This clone occurred once. The chain combines TRBV7-9 with TRBJ2-7; 8 bases align to TRBD1. Germline CDR1 is SEHNR and CDR2 is FQNEAQ (reference sequence). V lost 5 bases and J lost 2; bases outside the gene matches: 11. CDR3 length equals 16 residues. CDR3 sequence: CASSQSPGTGTYEQYF. The CDR3 DNA is TGTGCCAGCAGCCAGAGTCCCGGGACAGGAACCTACGAGCAGTACTTC. Variable domain in full (rest from reference TRBV7-9 and TRBJ2-7): DTGVSQNPRHKITKRGQNVTFRCDPISEHNRLYWYRQTLGQGPEFLTYFQNEAQLEKSRLLSDRFSAERPKGSFSTLEIQRTEQGDSAMYLCASSQSPGTGTYEQYFGPGTRLTVT.

The chain joins TRBV7-8 to TRBJ2-7; perhaps TRBD2 as D (5 bases). V was shortened by 1 base and J by 7 bases, with 8 bases between the two germline ends. CDR1 is SGHVS, CDR2 FQNEAQ, per germline. The CDR3 length is 12 residues. DNA of the CDR3: TGTGCCAGCAGCTTAGTTTCGGGAGAGCAGTACTTC. Its protein is CASSLVSGEQYF.

This chain joins TRBV3-1 (or the pseudogene TRBV3-2) and TRBJ2-3; D possibly corresponds to TRBD2 (6 bases). The CDR3 runs 13 residues. From germline, CDR1 is LGHDT and CDR2 YNNKEL (reference sequence). The V gene lost 1 base and the J gene lost 9 bases, with 11 bases spanning the gap. The CDR3 here is CASSQGGGMTQYF. The CDR3 bases are TGTGCCAGCAGCCAAGGTGGCGGGATGACGCAGTATTTT.

This clone was counted between two and nine times. The rearrangement joins TRBV29-1 to TRBJ2-3; tentatively, D is TRBD1 (6 bases). Germline CDR1 and CDR2: SQVTM and ANQGSEA. The V gene lost 5 bases and the J gene lost 1 base, with 16 bases spanning the gap. This CDR3 contains 15 residues. The CDR3 DNA sequence: TGCAGCGTTTCTAAGGGGGTGGCCGGCACAGATACGCAGTATTTT. Translation gives CSVSKGVAGTDTQYF.

The chain has TRBV6-5 and TRBJ1-1; 8 bases are a match to TRBD1. This CDR3 is built from 15 residues. Germline V gene sequence: CDR1 MNHEY, CDR2 SVGAGI. Trimming cost V 6 bases and J 4 bases; bases outside gene matches: 10. CDR3 DNA: TGTGCCAGCAGACCAGGACAGGGAAAAAGCACTGAAGCTTTCTTT. Amino acids: CASRPGQGKSTEAFF.

A single count supports this clone. The chain has TRBV19 and TRBJ1-5, with 10 bases identical to TRBD1. With 6 bases clipped from V and 7 bases from J, the junction kept 6 bases outside the gene matches. This CDR3 contains 14 residues. CDR1 is LNHDA, CDR2 SQIVND, per germline (reference sequence). CDR3 coding DNA: TGTGCCAGTAGCGGACAGGGGGTAAGACAGCCCCAGCATTTT. It is translated as CASSGQGVRQPQHF. Complete variable domain (other parts from reference TRBV19 and TRBJ1-5): DGGITQSPKYLFRKEGQNVTLSCEQNLNHDAMYWYRQDPGQGLRLIYYSQIVNDFQKGDIAEGYSVSREKKESFPLTVTSAQKNPTAFYLCASSGQGVRQPQHFGDGTRLSIL.

This clone was recorded once. This chain connects TRBV7-9 to TRBJ2-2; TRBD2 matches at 7 bases. This CDR3 region has 13 residues. V shed 3 bases, J shed 6 bases, and the junction held 1 base outside the gene matches. Germline CDR1 reads SEHNR; CDR2 reads FQNEAQ (reference sequence). CDR3 DNA: TGTGCCAGCAGCTTGGCGGGGGCCGGGGAGCTGTTTTTT. This translates into CASSLAGAGELFF.

The chain uses TRBV5-1 and TRBJ2-1, with TRBD1 matching over 7 bases. The CDR3 extends over 15 amino acids. Losses at the gene ends were 0 bases for V and 10 bases for J; bases not matched to a gene: 10. The germline V gene has CDR1 SGHRS and CDR2 YFSETQ. Here the CDR3 DNA reads TGCGCCAGCAGCTTGGGGGACAGCCTACAATGGGAGCAGTTCTTC. As protein: CASSLGDSLQWEQFF.

This chain uses TRBV9 with TRBJ2-5; D possibly corresponds to TRBD2 (5 bases). Trimming shortened V by 0 bases and J by 5 bases, and 11 bases separated the two germline ends. This CDR3 spans 14 amino acids. Per the germline V gene, CDR1 is SGDLS and CDR2 is YYNGEE. As DNA, the CDR3 is TGTGCCAGCAGCGTAGACGGGAATTGGGAGACCCAGTACTTC. It specifies CASSVDGNWETQYF.

The V gene is TRBV7-9, the J gene TRBJ1-1; D is unresolved. The length of the CDR3 is 16 residues. Trimming took off 5 bases at V and 0 bases at J, with 16 bases between the two ends. Germline values: CDR1 SEHNR, CDR2 FQNEAQ (reference sequence). Written as DNA, the CDR3 is TGTGCCAGCAGCCCGCCCGGGTCCTCCTTGAACACTGAAGCTTTCTTT. This encodes CASSPPGSSLNTEAFF.